This T cell receptor (beta chain) is drawn from a study of T cell repertoires in cytomegalovirus infection. Looking at the study overall: Epitope selection comprised recently identified HLA-C-restricted CMV epitopes and well-studied HLA-B-restricted CMV epitopes. Evidence of both CMV infection and a matching HLA type came from public TCR beta signatures. Study results and caveats: Frequencies of public TCR beta families were cumulated, and this identified carriers of CMV plus the relevant HLA. The study found HLA-C-restricted CMV-specific TCR beta clonotypes dominating the ex vivo response.

TCRdb re-called the reads with MiXCR, one entry per CDR3 protein. The data hold fewer than 950,000 distinct CDR3 sequences, with approximately 29% observed a single time. With regard to this clonotype: Its antigen is undetermined.

The clonotype originates from a human donor in good health (CMV status not recorded). Some clones in this sample may be carry-over from other donors' samples. Source: cultured CD8+ T cells from PBMCs, taken from culture after CMV antigen stimulation.

CDR3 region: CASSSQGLAGRETQYF. The CDR3 bases are TGTGCCAGCAGTTCCCAAGGACTAGCGGGGAGAGAGACCCAGTACTTC. The rearrangement uses TRBV12-3 or TRBV12-4 and TRBJ2-5; 12 bases line up with TRBD2. The junction had 7 bases not matched to a gene; V was cut back by 4 bases and J by 4 bases. The CDR3 runs 16 residues.